The 19 T cell receptor beta chains presented below share a single source sample, sequenced in a study of identical twins. TCRdb passed the 5' RACE reads through MiXCR, listing each CDR3 protein once. Of roughly 290,000 distinct CDR3 sequences in the sample, just under 9.5% were seen once. These data were also reused for a study on yellow fever vaccine responses in identical twins.

The sample comprised CD8+ T cells sorted from blood. These receptors all stem from a woman under 30 in good health.

In its sample, this clonotype was seen many times. The V gene is TRBV7-3, the J gene TRBJ2-1; D is ambiguous. The CDR3 length is 13 residues. Germline V gives CDR1 SGHTA, CDR2 FQGTGA. With 1 base removed from V and 7 bases from J, the gap between germline ends came to 8 bases. CDR3 bases: TGTGCCAGCAGCTTAAACAGTTTGAATGAGCAGTTCTTC. Translation gives CASSLNSLNEQFF. The whole variable domain, filled in from reference TRBV7-3 and TRBJ2-1, reads GAGVSQTPSNKVTEKGKYVELRCDPISGHTALYWYRQSLGQGPEFLIYFQGTGAADDSGLPNDRFFAVRPEGSVSTLKIQRTERGDSAVYLCASSLNSLNEQFFGPGTRLTVL.

J is TRBJ2-3 and V is TRBV27, with D unclear. Per germline, CDR1 MNHEY and CDR2 SMNVEV (reference sequence). The CDR3 has 15 amino acids. Trimming left V 5 bases short and J 1 base short, with 13 bases between. CDR3 residues: CASSLDLGGTDTQYF. Written as DNA, the CDR3 is TGTGCCAGCAGTCTGGACCTGGGTGGCACAGATACGCAGTATTTT.

V is TRBV4-1 and J is TRBJ1-1; 7 bases are shared with TRBD1. The V gene end was trimmed by 4 bases and the J gene end by 0 bases; junction bases not matched to a gene: 14. The CDR3 length is 18 residues. CDR1 MGHRA and CDR2 YSYEKL come from the germline V gene. The CDR3 here is CASSRIGGGAGMNTEAFF. In nucleotides, the CDR3 is TGCGCCAGCAGCCGAATCGGAGGGGGCGCCGGCATGAACACTGAAGCTTTCTTT.

This clonotype was found many times. The genes are TRBV20-1 and TRBJ2-2; 7 positions match TRBD1. J lost 9 bases, V lost 0 bases, and 10 bases had no gene match. CDR3 length: 15 amino acids. Germline CDR1 and CDR2: DFQATT and SNEGSKA (reference sequence). CDR3 sequence: CSARDLTGMPWELFF. CDR3 nucleotides: TGCAGTGCTAGAGATCTGACAGGGATGCCCTGGGAGCTGTTTTTT.

This chain joins TRBV7-8 and TRBJ2-3, with 9 bases that match TRBD2. V lost 8 bases to trimming and J lost 1 base; unmatched junction nucleotides: 16. Germline-derived CDR1 and CDR2 are SGHVS and FQNEAQ. CDR3 length: 18 amino acids. CDR3 residues: CASLGRGTSWLGTDTQYF. The CDR3 nucleotides are TGTGCCAGCCTAGGCCGGGGGACTAGCTGGTTGGGCACAGATACGCAGTATTTT.

The chain carries TRBV30 and TRBJ2-5; 7 bases line up with TRBD2. Germline lookup yields CDR1 GTSNPN and CDR2 SVGIG (reference sequence). V shed 5 bases, J shed 5 bases, and the junction held 8 bases outside the gene matches. The CDR3 loop spans 13 amino acids. CDR3 in amino acids: CAWFGVGGETQYF. The CDR3 DNA follows: TGTGCCTGGTTTGGAGTCGGGGGGGAGACCCAGTACTTC.

This clonotype was detected only a few times. V gene TRBV28 combines with J gene TRBJ1-3; perhaps TRBD1 as D (5 bases). The CDR3 contains 15 residues. V was pared by 3 bases and J by 0 bases, with 9 bases between. Germline CDR1 is MDHEN and CDR2 is SYDVKM. The CDR3 protein is CASSFTGFSGNTIYF. The CDR3 DNA sequence: TGTGCCAGCAGTTTCACAGGCTTCTCTGGAAACACCATATATTTT.

This clonotype was detected many times. This chain joins TRBV11-3 and TRBJ1-1; 7 nucleotides agree with TRBD1. The CDR3 runs to 13 residues. Trimming took 4 bases from V and 5 from J; bases not matched to a gene: 4. Germline CDR1 SGHNT, CDR2 YENEEA. CDR3 sequence (DNA): TGTGCCAGCAGCTCCACAGGGGAGACTGAAGCTTTCTTT. Protein product: CASSSTGETEAFF. The full variable domain, its missing parts supplied by reference TRBV11-3 and TRBJ1-1, is EAGVVQSPRYKIIEKKQPVAFWCNPISGHNTLYWYLQNLGQGPELLIRYENEEAVDDSQLPKDRFSAERLKGVDSTLKIQPAELGDSAVYLCASSSTGETEAFFGQGTRLTVV.

The gene calls are TRBV28 and TRBJ2-5, with D possibly being TRBD1 or TRBD2 (5 bases each). The V gene lost 6 bases and the J gene lost 3 bases, with 17 bases spanning the gap. Germline assignment: CDR1 MDHEN and CDR2 SYDVKM. This CDR3 is built from 15 residues. The CDR3 region is CASSPGLGVEETQYF. In DNA, the CDR3 is TGTGCCAGCAGCCCCGGCCTGGGGGTTGAAGAGACCCAGTACTTC.

CDR3 loop: CASSQDSLGSYEQYF. The DNA of the CDR3 is TGCGCCAGCAGCCAAGATTCACTAGGGAGCTACGAGCAGTACTTC. The J gene is TRBJ2-7, the V gene TRBV4-3; maybe TRBD2 (5 bases). CDR1 is LGHNA, CDR2 YSLEER, per germline. Trimming shortened V by 0 bases and J by 3 bases, and 12 bases separated the two germline ends. CDR3 size: 15 residues.

This clonotype was recorded many times. The genes are TRBV29-1 and TRBJ2-1; the match to TRBD1 covers 9 bases. The V gene end was trimmed by 8 bases and the J gene end by 8 bases; junction bases not matched to a gene: 10. CDR3 length: 13 residues. Germline V CDR1 and CDR2: SQVTM, ANQGSEA. The chain's CDR3 is CSLVRDREDEQFF. In DNA form, the CDR3 reads TGCAGCCTTGTCAGGGACAGGGAGGATGAGCAGTTCTTC.

V usage is TRBV6-5 and J usage is TRBJ2-7; D ambiguous. CDR1 and CDR2 (germline): MNHEY, SVGAGI. V was cut by 0 bases and J by 5 bases, with 11 bases left in between. CDR3 length: 14 residues. CDR3 amino acids: CASSYSGYLDEQYF. CDR3 DNA sequence: TGTGCCAGCAGTTACTCAGGCTACCTCGACGAGCAGTACTTC.

This clonotype was found a few times. The rearrangement uses TRBV4-1 and TRBJ2-7; D could derive from TRBD1 or TRBD2 (5 bases each). This CDR3 is built from 16 residues. Germline V CDR1 and CDR2: MGHRA, YSYEKL. Trimming took 0 bases from V and 5 from J, leaving 17 bases between them. The CDR3 DNA follows: TGCGCCAGCAGCCAAGATTTCAGGGCAGGAGGAGACGAGCAGTACTTC. Residues: CASSQDFRAGGDEQYF.

This clonotype has just a few counts. The V call is TRBV6-2 or TRBV6-3, the J call TRBJ1-5; 8 nucleotides agree with TRBD1. Unmatched junction bases numbered 19, after V lost 6 bases and J lost 0 bases. The CDR3 runs 20 residues. In germline, CDR1 is MNHEY, CDR2 SVGEGT. This CDR3 is CASSGIDLGTGRYSNQPQHF. The DNA of the CDR3 is TGTGCCAGCAGCGGGATCGACCTCGGGACAGGTAGATATAGCAATCAGCCCCAGCATTTT.

This clonotype was observed a handful of times. The chain recombines TRBV27 with TRBJ2-1, with 7 bases matching TRBD2. The CDR3 runs to 15 residues. Germline V lookup: CDR1 MNHEY, CDR2 SMNVEV (reference sequence). V dropped 4 bases and J dropped 7; count of bases not matched to a gene: 10. Written as DNA, the CDR3 is TGTGCCAGCAGTTCCGCCCTAGCGGTGATTAATGAGCAGTTCTTC. This translates into CASSSALAVINEQFF.

In its sample, this clonotype was seen many times. V is TRBV11-2 and J is TRBJ2-3, with D perhaps matching TRBD2 (5 bases). V shed 4 bases and J shed 2 bases, with 10 bases lying between them. This CDR3 region has 14 residues. Germline V lookup: CDR1 SGHAT, CDR2 FQNNGV. CDR3 coding DNA: TGTGCCAGCAGCTCTGGACTTGACACAGATACGCAGTATTTT. As protein: CASSSGLDTDTQYF.

This chain connects TRBV2 to TRBJ2-5, with 8 bases fitting TRBD2. J was trimmed by 1 base and V by 7 bases; bases with no gene match: 8. The CDR3 contains 15 residues. From germline, CDR1 is SNHLY and CDR2 FYNNEI. The CDR3 DNA is TGTGCCAGCACGGTGGCGGGGGGAAGCCAAGAGACCCAGTACTTC. It translates to CASTVAGGSQETQYF.

This clonotype was detected many times. The V and J genes are TRBV6-2 or TRBV6-3 and TRBJ2-7, with TRBD2 matching over 7 bases. Germline CDR1 is MNHEY and CDR2 is SVGEGT. Trimming at V came to 6 bases and at J to 5 bases, leaving 7 bases not matched to a gene. The CDR3 sequence is 13 residues long. CDR3 in DNA: TGTGCCAGCAGGCCCTCACTAGCGCACGAGCAGTACTTC. It specifies CASRPSLAHEQYF.

This clonotype was detected only a few times. This chain uses TRBV7-9 with TRBJ2-7; 9 nucleotides line up with TRBD1. CDR1 SEHNR and CDR2 FQNEAQ come from the germline V gene (reference sequence). The CDR3 contains 15 residues. After removal of 1 base from V and 5 bases from J, the junction contained 6 bases not matched to a gene. The CDR3 reads CASSLGGDRVHEQYF. The CDR3, as DNA: TGTGCCAGCAGCTTAGGGGGGGACAGGGTCCACGAGCAGTACTTC.